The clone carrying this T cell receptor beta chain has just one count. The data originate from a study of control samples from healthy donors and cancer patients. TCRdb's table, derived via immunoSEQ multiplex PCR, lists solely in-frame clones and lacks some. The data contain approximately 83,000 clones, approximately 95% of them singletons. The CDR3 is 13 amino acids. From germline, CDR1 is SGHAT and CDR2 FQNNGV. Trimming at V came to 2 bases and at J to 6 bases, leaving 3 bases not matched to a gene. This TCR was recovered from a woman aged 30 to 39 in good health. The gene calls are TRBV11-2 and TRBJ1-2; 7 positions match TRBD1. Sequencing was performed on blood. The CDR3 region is CASSLQGDNGYTF. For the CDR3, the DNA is TGTGCCAGCAGCTTACAGGGGGATAATGGCTACACCTTC. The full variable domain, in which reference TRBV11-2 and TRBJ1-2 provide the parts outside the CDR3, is EAGVAQSPRYKIIEKRQSVAFWCNPISGHATLYWYQQILGQGPKLLIQFQNNGVVDDSQLPKDRFSAERLKGVDSTLKIQPAKLEDSAVYLCASSLQGDNGYTFGSGTRLTVV.